The 31 T cell receptor beta chains below come from one sample, sequenced in a study of OX40 agonist ivuxolimab in advanced cancers. Repertoires were generated with immunoSEQ multiplex PCR, while TCRdb's copy carries only in-frame clones and drops some. The sample holds roughly 53,000 clones, 93% seen once. Sequenced material: CD4+ or CD8+ T cells sorted from blood, taken in a trial of the OX40 agonist ivuxolimab. The receptors originated from an adult with an advanced solid tumor such as melanoma, head and neck, liver or kidney cancer.

The J gene is TRBJ2-2, the V gene TRBV19; D is perhaps TRBD1 (6 bases). The CDR3 has 15 amino acids. Deletions cut 11 bases from V and 3 bases from J, with 19 bases between. Germline assignment: CDR1 LNHDA and CDR2 SQIVND (reference sequence). CDR3 nucleotide sequence: TGTGCCGCCCAACCACAGGGAGCATACACCGGGGAGCTGTTTTTT. As protein: CAAQPQGAYTGELFF.

The rearrangement joins TRBV25-1 to TRBJ1-5, with 7 bases aligning to TRBD1. Germline V gene lookup returns CDR1 MGHDK and CDR2 SYGVNS. Unmatched junction bases numbered 3, after V lost 5 bases and J lost 2 bases. CDR3 length equals 14 residues. CDR3 amino acids: CASSRQGGNQPQHF. The CDR3 DNA is TGTGCCAGCAGTAGGCAGGGGGGCAATCAGCCCCAGCATTTT.

The V call is TRBV6-5, the J call TRBJ2-1; possible D gene TRBD2, 6 bases. The CDR3 contains 14 residues. Germline CDR1 reads MNHEY; CDR2 reads SVGAGI. V was cut by 7 bases and J by 4 bases, with 14 bases left in between. DNA for the CDR3: TGTGCCAGCAAAGGTCCGAGCGGGTACAATGAGCAGTTCTTC. This codes for CASKGPSGYNEQFF.

This rearrangement joins TRBV10-1 to TRBJ2-1, with 7 nucleotides matching TRBD2. This CDR3 region has 17 residues. Losses at the gene ends were 3 bases for V and 6 bases for J; bases not matched to a gene: 14. Germline V gives CDR1 WNHNN, CDR2 SYGVQD (reference sequence). The CDR3 loop is CASSEASGLTTGNEQFF. The CDR3 nucleotides are TGCGCCAGCAGTGAAGCTAGCGGCCTTACGACCGGCAATGAGCAGTTCTTC.

The chain combines TRBV4-3 with TRBJ1-1; D uncertain. CDR3 size: 13 residues. V lost 1 base to trimming and J lost 11 bases, with 14 bases between them. From germline, CDR1 is LGHNA and CDR2 YSLEER. The CDR3 DNA is TGCGCCAGCAGCCAAGTCCATGGGAATGAGGCTTTCTTT. Its translation is CASSQVHGNEAFF.

The rearrangement joins TRBV9 to TRBJ2-7; TRBD1 or TRBD2 may be the D gene (6 bases each). CDR3 size: 14 residues. In germline, CDR1 is SGDLS, CDR2 YYNGEE. V was clipped by 3 bases and J by 4 bases, with 14 bases between them. Written as DNA, the CDR3 is TGTGCCAGCAGCGAGAGGGGGGTGAGGTACGAGCAGTACTTC. Protein: CASSERGVRYEQYF.

The rearrangement uses TRBV7-9 and TRBJ1-2, with D uncertain. Trimming pared 4 bases from V and 4 bases from J, leaving 4 bases between. The CDR3 runs to 11 residues. Germline V lookup: CDR1 SEHNR, CDR2 FQNEAQ (reference sequence). CDR3 DNA sequence: TGTGCCAGCAGCTCCTCCTATGGCTACACCTTC. It translates to CASSSSYGYTF.

V usage is TRBV4-3 and J usage is TRBJ2-2; perhaps TRBD2 as D (5 bases). Germline V lookup: CDR1 LGHNA, CDR2 YSLEER. The CDR3 covers 12 residues. The ends were cut back, 4 bases at V and 6 bases at J, with 6 bases in the middle. The CDR3 spells CASSLEAGELFF. The DNA of the CDR3 is TGCGCCAGCAGCCTGGAGGCCGGGGAGCTGTTTTTT.

There are a few counts of this clone. The CDR3 here is CASSDTSGSYEQYF. In nucleotides, the CDR3 is TGCGCCAGCAGTGACACTAGTGGGTCCTACGAGCAGTACTTC. V and J are TRBV10-1 and TRBJ2-7, with TRBD2 as a possible D gene (5 bases). CDR1 WNHNN and CDR2 SYGVQD come from the germline V gene (reference sequence). The CDR3 covers 14 residues. Trimming cost V 3 bases and J 1 base, with 10 bases left between them.

This clone was observed a single time. This sequence joins TRBV5-1 and TRBJ2-7; either TRBD1 or TRBD2 may supply D (5 bases each). Germline CDR1 is SGHRS and CDR2 is YFSETQ. The length of the CDR3 is 13 residues. V gave up 3 bases and J gave up 2 bases, with 9 bases separating them. CDR3 sequence reads: CASSSGPTYEQYF. CDR3 nucleotide sequence: TGCGCCAGCAGCTCGGGACCAACCTACGAGCAGTACTTC. The full variable domain, its missing parts supplied by reference TRBV5-1 and TRBJ2-7, is KAGVTQTPRYLIKTRGQQVTLSCSPISGHRSVSWYQQTPGQGLQFLFEYFSETQRNKGNFPGRFSGRQFSNSRSEMNVSTLELGDSALYLCASSSGPTYEQYFGPGTRLTVT.

In nucleotides, the CDR3 is TGTGCCAGCAGCTTAGCCCTAGCGGGCAGGAGCGTCTACGAGCAGTACTTC. Translating it yields CASSLALAGRSVYEQYF. The chain joins TRBV11-2 to TRBJ2-7; the match to TRBD2 covers 8 bases. Germline trimming cut 1 base from V and 3 bases from J; bases unmatched to any gene: 11. CDR1 is SGHAT, CDR2 FQNNGV, per germline. The CDR3 extends over 17 amino acids.

This clone was seen once. This chain uses TRBV7-8 with TRBJ2-3; D might be TRBD1 (5 bases). Germline CDR1 SGHVS, CDR2 FQNEAQ. V was cut by 7 bases and J by 2 bases, with 10 bases left in between. This CDR3 spans 13 amino acids. The CDR3 coding sequence is TGTGCCAGCATGACAGCCAACACAGATACGCAGTATTTT. Amino acid sequence: CASMTANTDTQYF.

J is TRBJ1-4 and V is TRBV14; D is perhaps TRBD1 (5 bases). The germline V and J ends were trimmed by 0 bases and 7 bases, with 9 bases remaining between them. CDR3 size: 14 residues. Germline V gene sequence: CDR1 SGHDN, CDR2 FVKESK. CDR3 bases: TGTGCCAGCAGCCAAGATCCGGGACTTGAAAAACTGTTTTTT. This codes for CASSQDPGLEKLFF.

This sequence joins TRBV4-3 and TRBJ2-7, with 8 bases matching TRBD1. The CDR3 is 15 amino acids. CDR1 and CDR2 from the germline V gene are LGHNA and YSLEER. Losses at the gene ends were 1 base for V and 0 bases for J; bases not matched to a gene: 2. Written as DNA, the CDR3 is TGCGCCAGCAGCCAAGGGACAGGGCGCTCCTACGAGCAGTACTTC. Residues: CASSQGTGRSYEQYF.

The chain employs TRBV28 and TRBJ2-7; TRBD1 matches 8 bases. Germline lookup yields CDR1 MDHEN and CDR2 SYDVKM. This CDR3 is built from 16 residues. V gave up 4 bases and J gave up 3 bases; unmatched junction bases: 11. The CDR3 DNA is TGTGCCAGCAGTTCCCCTAGGGGACAGGTGGACTACGAGCAGTACTTC. This codes for CASSSPRGQVDYEQYF.

The rearrangement uses TRBV25-1 and TRBJ2-7, with 10 bases fitting TRBD2. Germline loops: CDR1 MGHDK, CDR2 SYGVNS. Trimming at V came to 4 bases and at J to 5 bases, leaving 5 bases not matched to a gene. The CDR3 extends over 14 amino acids. CDR3 sequence (DNA): TGTGCCAGCAGTGCCAGGGGACTAGCGAACGAGCAGTACTTC. It codes for CASSARGLANEQYF.

This chain uses TRBV28 with TRBJ2-5; 7 nucleotides match TRBD2. From germline, CDR1 is MDHEN and CDR2 SYDVKM. This CDR3 region has 17 residues. The ends lost 8 bases at V and 0 bases at J; junction bases unmatched: 15. The CDR3 sequence is CASSGTNLPLYQETQYF. The CDR3 DNA is TGTGCCAGCTCCGGGACTAACCTCCCGCTGTACCAAGAGACCCAGTACTTC.

The V gene is TRBV6-5, the J gene TRBJ2-4, with D perhaps being TRBD1 or TRBD2 (5 bases each). The CDR3 length is 15 residues. V gave up 6 bases and J gave up 6 bases, with 18 bases separating them. Germline lookup yields CDR1 MNHEY and CDR2 SVGAGI. The CDR3 spells CASRKGTASPNIQYF. CDR3 nucleotide sequence: TGTGCCAGCAGGAAAGGGACCGCCAGTCCAAACATTCAGTACTTC.

This rearrangement joins TRBV19 to TRBJ2-6; D unresolved. Trimming took 3 bases from V and 2 from J, leaving 8 bases between them. The CDR3 extends over 15 amino acids. Germline lookup yields CDR1 LNHDA and CDR2 SQIVND (reference sequence). In nucleotides, the CDR3 is TGTGCCAGTAGTATTTCCGGAACTGGGGCCAACGTCCTGACTTTC. This gives the protein CASSISGTGANVLTF.

The CDR3 sequence: CASSFQEANYGYTF. The CDR3 bases are TGTGCCAGCAGCTTCCAAGAAGCTAACTATGGCTACACCTTC. The J gene is TRBJ1-2, the V gene TRBV5-4; D remains unclear. Trimming removed 2 bases from V and 0 bases from J, with 8 bases in between. Per germline, CDR1 SGHNT and CDR2 YYREEE (reference sequence). The CDR3 extends over 14 amino acids. The variable domain in full, completed from reference TRBV5-4 and TRBJ1-2, reads ETGVTQSPTHLIKTRGQQVTLRCSSQSGHNTVSWYQQALGQGPQFIFQYYREEENGRGNFPPRFSGLQFPNYSSELNVNALELDDSALYLCASSFQEANYGYTFGSGTRLTVV.

The chain carries TRBV28 and TRBJ2-1; D is undetermined. The V and J ends lost 4 bases and 7 bases respectively, with 20 bases between them. The CDR3 extends over 16 amino acids. Per germline, CDR1 MDHEN and CDR2 SYDVKM. The chain's CDR3 is CASSSPYHPYRNEQFF. The CDR3 coding sequence is TGTGCCAGCAGTTCCCCGTACCACCCCTATAGAAATGAGCAGTTCTTC.

V and J are TRBV7-8 and TRBJ2-7; 14 bases line up with TRBD2. The V and J ends lost 4 bases and 3 bases, in that order; junction bases with no gene match: 5. CDR1 and CDR2 (germline): SGHVS, FQNEAQ. The CDR3 runs to 16 residues. The CDR3 loop is CASSSGLAGGDYEQYF. DNA of the CDR3: TGTGCCAGCAGCTCAGGACTAGCGGGGGGCGACTACGAGCAGTACTTC.

The chain has TRBV11-1 and TRBJ2-7; maybe TRBD2 (6 bases). CDR1 is SGHAT, CDR2 FQDESV, per germline (reference sequence). Trimming shortened V by 5 bases and J by 2 bases, and 13 bases separated the two germline ends. CDR3 length equals 14 residues. The CDR3 DNA follows: TGTGCCAGCAGCGTATTGGGAGGCCCCTACGAGCAGTACTTC. Its protein is CASSVLGGPYEQYF.

The rearrangement joins TRBV6-5 to TRBJ1-3, with a tentative D call TRBD1 (6 bases). The CDR3 sequence is 16 residues long. With 0 bases removed from V and 4 bases from J, the gap between germline ends came to 13 bases. The V gene's germline CDR1 is MNHEY and CDR2 SVGAGI. The CDR3 DNA is TGTGCCAGCAGTTACTCGAGTCCAGGGGAAGGAAACACCATATATTTT. As protein: CASSYSSPGEGNTIYF.

The chain employs TRBV11-2 and TRBJ2-7; TRBD2 aligns across 9 bases. CDR1 and CDR2 (germline): SGHAT, FQNNGV. Unmatched junction bases numbered 10, after V lost 4 bases and J lost 6 bases. CDR3 length: 15 amino acids. The CDR3, as DNA: TGTGCCAGCAGCTCGGCCGGGACTAGCATGGGCGAGCAGTACTTC. It specifies CASSSAGTSMGEQYF.

The rearrangement joins TRBV14 to TRBJ1-1; D perhaps matches TRBD1 (5 bases). The germline V and J ends were trimmed by 10 bases and 4 bases, with 16 bases remaining between them. CDR1 is SGHDN, CDR2 FVKESK, per germline. CDR3 length equals 13 residues. CDR3 sequence (DNA): TGTGCCACCGGGACCCCGGGGAGCACTGAAGCTTTCTTT. Protein product: CATGTPGSTEAFF.

The rearrangement links TRBV7-6 to TRBJ1-1; unclear D gene. The CDR3 has 22 residues. Germline lookup yields CDR1 SGHVS and CDR2 FNYEAQ. V was pared by 2 bases and J by 5 bases, with 36 bases between. CDR3 nucleotides: TGTGCCAGCAGCTTATTCTTTCATGGCGGGTTGGACCGAACCCCCGTGAGGACTGAAGCTTTCTTT. This gives the protein CASSLFFHGGLDRTPVRTEAFF.

The J gene is TRBJ2-3, the V gene TRBV7-2; D could derive from TRBD1 or TRBD2 (5 bases each). The CDR3 loop spans 16 amino acids. V lost 2 bases and J lost 0, with 12 bases in between. Germline values: CDR1 SGHTA, CDR2 FQGNSA. The chain's CDR3 is CASSLNLGASTDTQYF. The DNA for the CDR3 is TGTGCCAGCAGCTTAAACCTCGGGGCTAGCACAGATACGCAGTATTTT.

The V call is TRBV27, the J call TRBJ1-5; D possibly corresponds to TRBD1 (5 bases). This CDR3 comprises 14 residues. In germline, CDR1 is MNHEY, CDR2 SMNVEV (reference sequence). V lost 6 bases, J lost 0 bases, and 9 bases lay in between. The CDR3 DNA is TGTGCCAGCAGCGACAGTTATAGCAATCAGCCCCAGCATTTT. This codes for CASSDSYSNQPQHF.

This rearrangement joins TRBV9 to TRBJ2-2, with 11 bases matching TRBD2. The V segment lost 2 bases and the J segment 4 bases; nucleotides outside the gene matches: 7. Germline CDR1 reads SGDLS; CDR2 reads YYNGEE. The CDR3 runs to 17 residues. CDR3 in amino acids: CASSVPRLAGTTGELFF. CDR3 nucleotide sequence: TGTGCCAGCAGCGTGCCCCGACTAGCGGGGACCACCGGGGAGCTGTTTTTT.

The gene calls are TRBV2 and TRBJ2-2, with a tentative D call TRBD1 (6 bases). The germline gives CDR1 SNHLY, CDR2 FYNNEI. V was pared by 1 base and J by 2 bases, with 17 bases between. CDR3 length equals 18 residues. Here the CDR3 DNA reads TGTGCCAGCAGTGAAGTGTTTGTGGGGGACACAAACACCGGGGAGCTGTTTTTT. Protein sequence: CASSEVFVGDTNTGELFF. Full variable domain (missing parts from reference TRBV2 and TRBJ2-2): EPEVTQTPSHQVTQMGQEVILRCVPISNHLYFYWYRQILGQKVEFLVSFYNNEISEKSEIFDDQFSVERPDGSNFTLKIRSTKLEDSAMYFCASSEVFVGDTNTGELFFGEGSRLTVL.